This TCR beta chain was sequenced in a study of identical twins (TCRdb year 2016). Regarding the study in general: TCR alpha and beta repertoires from monozygotic twins, unrelated adults of various ages and cord blood were deep-sequenced to test whether fetal clonotypes persist. To rule out contamination, the twin experiments were replicated at different times with different library preparation protocols. Overall results and qualifications from the work: A weaker excess of twin sharing was found in beta out-of-frame sequences because the signal-to-noise ratio was lowered by fewer shared sequences. In monozygotic twins, out-of-frame TCR alpha sharing was systematically underestimated by recombination models, although the models agreed with sharing between unrelated individuals. Abundant cord blood beta clonotypes had fewer insertions, young adult naive repertoires showed a similar but weaker trend, and memory repertoires showed no such trend. Because the same donors could not be followed over many years, conclusions were based on cross-sectional statistical analysis. Invariant T cells such as MAIT and iNKT could partly confound zero-insertion analyses, although diverse VJ usage argued against such confounding for most clonotypes. Compared with coincidental sharing between unrelated individuals, out-of-frame TCR alpha sequences shared between twins showed an excess of sequences with low generation probability.

Receptor amplification or capture employed 5' RACE. TCRdb records Illumina HiSeq 2000 as the sequencer. A universal primer binding site was added through template switching, and the final cDNA carried a unique molecular identifier so that TCR cDNA molecules could be counted accurately. Specific primers in the conserved constant-segment region were used to synthesize first-strand cDNA for the TCR alpha and beta chains. To control for contamination, every cDNA library carried two barcodes: a SMART-Mk sample barcode plus Illumina barcodes. TruSeq adapter sequences, together with Illumina sample barcodes, were added in two successive PCR steps. Sequencing of the TCR alpha and beta cDNA libraries was done on the Illumina HiSeq platform using custom primers. On the study's bioinformatics: Unique molecular identifiers were extracted from raw reads with MiGEC, and CDR3 positions were determined with MiXCR. Recombination models were inferred per individual with the repgenHMM and IGoR tools using an EM algorithm. Shared clonotypes were analyzed with the tcR package in R, and sharing was normalized by the product of cloneset sizes. To study raw recombination without the effects of thymic and clonal selection, out-of-frame nonproductive sequences were analyzed. Through fastp at Q25 and MiXCR, TCRdb rebuilt clones from the public reads, retaining in-frame beta chains. All rows with the same CDR3 protein become a single entry with the most common DNA and genes. TCRdb, not the original authors, processed these V and J calls. Within this sample are over 550,000 distinct CDR3 sequences, with about 7.6% of them counted one time only. Of the sample, roughly 1.6% is held by the ten largest clones.

CDR1 and CDR2 (DFQATT, SNEGSKA) derive from the germline V gene (reference sequence). Cut back by 3 bases and 5 bases, the V and J ends lie 10 bases apart. Taken from cysteine to phenylalanine, the CDR3 has 13 residues. The only DNA kept is the CDR3, 39 bases in frame from the first base. This clonotype was found many times. Its antigen is unknown. One base away there is no much larger clone; base qualities are not given. Only healthy Caucasian donors were included. The twin cohort comprised three pairs of female monozygotic twins, all aged roughly 18 to 29 years. RNA for TCR libraries was isolated from peripheral blood mononuclear cells. These data were likewise used in another study, on yellow fever vaccine responses in identical twins. The other study reports the following: The authors reported that the T cell response to vaccination in identical twins appeared partly convergent and partly personalized. In the study, vaccine-responding T cell clones were precisely tracked in identical twins.

The receptor's source is a woman in her late teens or twenties in good health. The sequence joins TRBV20-1 to TRBJ1-4; the D gene identity is not certain. The sequencing sample was made of PBMCs. The CDR3 sequence is CSASGLLNEKLFF. The DNA is TGCAGTGCTAGTGGGCTATTAAATGAAAAACTGTTTTTT.